The 9 T cell receptor beta chains below were found in one sample sequenced in a study of CD8 T cells in ankylosing spondylitis. TCRdb re-analysed the 5' RACE reads in MiXCR, keeping a single row per CDR3 protein. The table records about 130,000 distinct CDR3 sequences, around 7% of them present only once. Sequencing was done on a sample of blood, either unsorted or a sorted T cell fraction (not recorded which). These TCRs come from a male donor with ankylosing spondylitis or in good health (not recorded which).

This clonotype was seen many times. The chain joins TRBV18 to TRBJ2-1; TRBD2 matches 9 bases. Per the germline V gene, CDR1 is KGHSH and CDR2 is LQKENI. The CDR3 is 14 residues long. V trimming: 2 bases; J trimming: 5 bases; junction bases outside the gene matches: 1. The CDR3 here is CASSPSSGDNEQFF. The CDR3 nucleotides are TGTGCCAGCTCACCATCTAGCGGGGACAATGAGCAGTTCTTC.

In this sample, this clonotype turned up many times. The chain joins TRBV20-1 to TRBJ2-5, with 12 bases identical to TRBD2. The CDR3 loop spans 14 amino acids. CDR1 is DFQATT and CDR2 is SNEGSKA in the germline V gene (reference sequence). The V segment lost 6 bases and the J segment 2 bases; nucleotides outside the gene matches: 4. As DNA, the CDR3 is TGCAGTGCGCTACTAGCGGGGGGTCAAGAGACCCAGTACTTC. Translated: CSALLAGGQETQYF.

The gene calls are TRBV7-9 and TRBJ2-7; 7 bases are a match to TRBD2. Trimming took 2 bases from V and 1 from J; bases not matched to a gene: 5. Germline V gene lookup returns CDR1 SEHNR and CDR2 FQNEAQ (reference sequence). The CDR3 length is 15 residues. The CDR3 DNA reads TGTGCCAGCAGCTTAAGGCTAGCGGTATCCTACGAGCAGTACTTC. It specifies CASSLRLAVSYEQYF. The variable domain in full, with the rest retrieved from reference TRBV7-9 and TRBJ2-7, is DTGVSQNPRHKITKRGQNVTFRCDPISEHNRLYWYRQTLGQGPEFLTYFQNEAQLEKSRLLSDRFSAERPKGSFSTLEIQRTEQGDSAMYLCASSLRLAVSYEQYFGPGTRLTVT.

This clonotype was detected many times. This sequence joins TRBV12-3 or TRBV12-4 and TRBJ2-7; 9 nucleotides line up with TRBD2. Unmatched junction bases numbered 5, after V lost 2 bases and J lost 3 bases. The CDR3 runs 15 residues. In DNA form, the CDR3 reads TGTGCCAGCAGTTTAAATCCAGCGGGAGGCTACGAGCAGTACTTC. Protein sequence: CASSLNPAGGYEQYF.

This clonotype was picked up many times. The V and J genes are TRBV7-8 and TRBJ2-7; no reliable D call. This CDR3 comprises 14 residues. V lost 5 bases, J lost 6 bases, and 17 bases lay in between. The germline V gene encodes CDR1 SGHVS and CDR2 FQNEAQ. CDR3 sequence (DNA): TGTGCCAGCAGCCCGCAATGGGGTACCCTCGAGCAGTACTTC. As protein: CASSPQWGTLEQYF.

This clonotype appeared many times. V usage is TRBV20-1 and J usage is TRBJ1-1; D is possibly TRBD1 (5 bases). The CDR3 length is 12 residues. Trimming took off 6 bases at V and 5 bases at J, with 13 bases between the two ends. CDR1 and CDR2 (germline): DFQATT, SNEGSKA (reference sequence). The CDR3 reads CSATRWGTEAFF. The CDR3 DNA reads as TGCAGTGCCACACGATGGGGGACTGAAGCTTTCTTT.

At least ten counts were recorded for this clonotype. J is TRBJ2-1 and V is TRBV6-2 or TRBV6-3; D call uncertain. CDR3 length equals 15 residues. Per the germline V gene, CDR1 is MNHEY and CDR2 is SVGEGT. The V and J ends lost 6 bases and 5 bases respectively, with 17 bases between them. This CDR3 reads CASSIWARDNNEQFF. The CDR3 bases are TGTGCCAGCAGCATCTGGGCGAGAGATAACAATGAGCAGTTCTTC.

A word on this clonotype: A much bigger clone sits one base away, suggesting this may be a read error. CDR3 DNA: TGTGCCGGCAGCTTGCAGCTAGCCGAGGGTGAGACCCAGTACTTC. Translated, it gives CAGSLQLAEGETQYF. J is TRBJ2-5 and V is TRBV5-4; D perhaps matches TRBD2 (5 bases). Germline CDR1 SGHNT, CDR2 YYREEE (reference sequence). The CDR3 loop spans 15 amino acids.

The rearrangement links TRBV5-1 to TRBJ1-1; 7 nucleotides agree with TRBD1. The CDR3 length is 14 residues. With V trimmed by 4 bases and J by 4 bases, 7 bases remained unmatched. Germline CDR1 and CDR2: SGHRS and YFSETQ. The DNA of the CDR3 is TGCGCCAGCAGCGGCCGTTGGGACAGCACTGAAGCTTTCTTT. Protein product: CASSGRWDSTEAFF.